The text below deals with one TCR beta chain. This entry comes from a study of cytomegalovirus exposure and HLA in healthy donors. The CDR3 covers 18 residues. Trimming took 4 bases from V and 6 from J; bases not matched to a gene: 16. Per germline, CDR1 SEHNR and CDR2 FQNEAQ (reference sequence). The PCR contained 60 Vbeta and 13 Jbeta primers. Only in-frame clones appear in the TCRdb table, and some are missing; sequencing was by immunoSEQ multiplex PCR. The sample lists 150,000 to 200,000 clones; 70% to 80% were seen once. The V and J genes are TRBV7-9 and TRBJ2-1, with 9 positions matching TRBD2. The sequenced material came from PBMCs. The source is a woman in her thirties or forties in good health and CMV-seronegative. CDR3 DNA: TGTGCCAGCAGCTCTAGGTTGGGGACTAGCCTTCCATTCAATGAGCAGTTCTTC. Its translation: CASSSRLGTSLPFNEQFF.